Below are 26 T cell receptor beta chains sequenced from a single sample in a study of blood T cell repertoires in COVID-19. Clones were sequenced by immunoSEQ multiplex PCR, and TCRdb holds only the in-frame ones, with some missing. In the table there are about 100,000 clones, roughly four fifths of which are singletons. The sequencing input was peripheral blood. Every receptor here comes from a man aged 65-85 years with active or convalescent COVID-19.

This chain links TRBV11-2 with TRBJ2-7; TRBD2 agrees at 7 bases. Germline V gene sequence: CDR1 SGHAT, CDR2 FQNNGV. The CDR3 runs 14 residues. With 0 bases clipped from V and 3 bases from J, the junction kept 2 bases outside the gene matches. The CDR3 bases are TGTGCCAGCAGCTTAGAACTAGCGAACTACGAGCAGTACTTC. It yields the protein CASSLELANYEQYF.

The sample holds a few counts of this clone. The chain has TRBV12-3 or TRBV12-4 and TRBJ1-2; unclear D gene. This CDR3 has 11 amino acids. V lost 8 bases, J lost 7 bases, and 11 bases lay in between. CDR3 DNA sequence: TGTGCCAGCTCCTACCTAGGTGGCTACACCTTC. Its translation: CASSYLGGYTF.

CDR3 loop: CASSLQGARVTEAFF. As DNA, the CDR3 is TGTGCCAGCAGCTTACAGGGGGCGCGAGTTACTGAAGCTTTCTTT. J is TRBJ1-1 and V is TRBV5-4; 9 bases align to TRBD1. The V gene's germline CDR1 is SGHNT and CDR2 YYREEE (reference sequence). The CDR3 spans 15 residues. V shed 2 bases and J 5 bases; nucleotides not matched to a gene: 7.

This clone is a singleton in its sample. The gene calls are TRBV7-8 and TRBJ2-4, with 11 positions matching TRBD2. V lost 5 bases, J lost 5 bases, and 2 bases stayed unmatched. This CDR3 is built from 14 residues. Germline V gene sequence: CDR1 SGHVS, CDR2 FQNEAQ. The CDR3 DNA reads TGTGCCAGCAGCCGGACTAGCGGGCAAAACATTCAGTACTTC. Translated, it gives CASSRTSGQNIQYF.

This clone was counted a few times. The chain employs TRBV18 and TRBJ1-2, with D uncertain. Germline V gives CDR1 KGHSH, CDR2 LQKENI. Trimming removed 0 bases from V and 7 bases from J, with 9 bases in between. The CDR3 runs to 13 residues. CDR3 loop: CASSPPGSGGYTF. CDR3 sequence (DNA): TGTGCCAGCTCACCACCGGGAAGCGGTGGCTACACCTTC.

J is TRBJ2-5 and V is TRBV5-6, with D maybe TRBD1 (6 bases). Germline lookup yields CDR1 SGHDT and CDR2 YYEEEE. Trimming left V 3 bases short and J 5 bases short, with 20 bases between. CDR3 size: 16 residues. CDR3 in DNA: TGTGCCAGCAGCTCCGAACGATTCACAGGGAAGGAGACCCAGTACTTC. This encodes CASSSERFTGKETQYF.

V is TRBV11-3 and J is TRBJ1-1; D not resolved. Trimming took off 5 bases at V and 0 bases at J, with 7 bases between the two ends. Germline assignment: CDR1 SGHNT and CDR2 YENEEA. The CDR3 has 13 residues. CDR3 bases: TGTGCCAGCAGCCCCGGGGTGAACACTGAAGCTTTCTTT. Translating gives CASSPGVNTEAFF. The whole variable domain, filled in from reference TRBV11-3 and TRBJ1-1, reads EAGVVQSPRYKIIEKKQPVAFWCNPISGHNTLYWYLQNLGQGPELLIRYENEEAVDDSQLPKDRFSAERLKGVDSTLKIQPAELGDSAVYLCASSPGVNTEAFFGQGTRLTVV.

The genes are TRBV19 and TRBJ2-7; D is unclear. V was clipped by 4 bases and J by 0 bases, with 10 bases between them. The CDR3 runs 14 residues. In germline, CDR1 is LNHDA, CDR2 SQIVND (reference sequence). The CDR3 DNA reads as TGTGCCAGTAGTAACCGGGTGTCCTCCTACGAGCAGTACTTC. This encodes CASSNRVSSYEQYF.

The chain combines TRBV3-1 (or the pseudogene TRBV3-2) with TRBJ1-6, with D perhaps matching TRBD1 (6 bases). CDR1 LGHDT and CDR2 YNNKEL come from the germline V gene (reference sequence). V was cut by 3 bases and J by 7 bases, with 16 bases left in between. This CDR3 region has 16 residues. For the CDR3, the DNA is TGTGCCAGCAGCCAGGGGGGGTGGGGGCAAAATTCACCCCTCCACTTT. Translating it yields CASSQGGWGQNSPLHF.

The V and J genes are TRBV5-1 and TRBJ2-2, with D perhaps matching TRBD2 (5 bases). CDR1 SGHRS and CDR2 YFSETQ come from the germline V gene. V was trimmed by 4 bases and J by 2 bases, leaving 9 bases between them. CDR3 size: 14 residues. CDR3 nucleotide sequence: TGCGCCAGCAGCGAGGACTCCAACACCGGGGAGCTGTTTTTT. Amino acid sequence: CASSEDSNTGELFF.

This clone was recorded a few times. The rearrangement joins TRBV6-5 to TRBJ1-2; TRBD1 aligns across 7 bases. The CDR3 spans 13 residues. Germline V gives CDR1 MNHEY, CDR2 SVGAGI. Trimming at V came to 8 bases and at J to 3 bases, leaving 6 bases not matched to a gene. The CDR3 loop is CASSKGAYYGYTF. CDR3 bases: TGTGCCAGCTCAAAGGGGGCGTACTATGGCTACACCTTC.

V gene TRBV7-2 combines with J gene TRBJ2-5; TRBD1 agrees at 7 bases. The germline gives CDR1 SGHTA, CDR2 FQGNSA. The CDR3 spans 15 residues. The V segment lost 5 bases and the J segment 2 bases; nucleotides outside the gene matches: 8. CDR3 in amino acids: CASSEQGTEQETQYF. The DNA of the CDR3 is TGTGCCAGCAGCGAACAAGGGACAGAACAAGAGACCCAGTACTTC.

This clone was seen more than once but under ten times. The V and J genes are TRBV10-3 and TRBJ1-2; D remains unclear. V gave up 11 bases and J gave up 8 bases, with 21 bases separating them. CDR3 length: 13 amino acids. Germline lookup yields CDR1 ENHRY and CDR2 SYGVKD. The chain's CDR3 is CASSSGRDGGYTF. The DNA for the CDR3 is TGTGCCTCAAGCTCGGGGAGGGATGGAGGCTACACCTTC.

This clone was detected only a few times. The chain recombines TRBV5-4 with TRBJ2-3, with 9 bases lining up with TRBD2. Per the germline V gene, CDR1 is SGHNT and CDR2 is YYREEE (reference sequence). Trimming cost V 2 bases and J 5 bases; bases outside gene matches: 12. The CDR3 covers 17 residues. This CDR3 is CASSLRSGGPSLDTQYF. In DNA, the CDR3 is TGTGCCAGCAGCTTACGAAGCGGGGGGCCCTCATTAGATACGCAGTATTTT.

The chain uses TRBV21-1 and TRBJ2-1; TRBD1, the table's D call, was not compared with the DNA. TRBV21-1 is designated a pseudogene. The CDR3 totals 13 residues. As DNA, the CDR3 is TGTGCCAGCAGCAAGCACAACTACAATGAGCAGTTCTTC. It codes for CASSKHNYNEQFF.

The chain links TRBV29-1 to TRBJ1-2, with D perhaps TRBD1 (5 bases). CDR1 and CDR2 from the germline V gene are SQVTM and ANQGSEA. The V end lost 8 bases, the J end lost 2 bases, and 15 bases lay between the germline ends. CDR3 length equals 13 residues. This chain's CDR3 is CSFFPGGNYGYTF. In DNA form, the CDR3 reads TGCAGCTTTTTCCCGGGGGGAAACTATGGCTACACCTTC. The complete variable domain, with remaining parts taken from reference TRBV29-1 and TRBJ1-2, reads SAVISQKPSRDICQRGTSLTIQCQVDSQVTMMFWYRQQPGQSLTLIATANQGSEATYESGFVIDKFPISRPNLTFSTLTVSNMSPEDSSIYLCSFFPGGNYGYTFGSGTRLTVV.

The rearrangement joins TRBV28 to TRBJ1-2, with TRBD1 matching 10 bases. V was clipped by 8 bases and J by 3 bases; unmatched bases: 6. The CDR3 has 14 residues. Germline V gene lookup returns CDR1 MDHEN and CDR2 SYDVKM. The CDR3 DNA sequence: TGTGCCAGCCGGACAGGGGGATTTCACTATGGCTACACCTTC. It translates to CASRTGGFHYGYTF.

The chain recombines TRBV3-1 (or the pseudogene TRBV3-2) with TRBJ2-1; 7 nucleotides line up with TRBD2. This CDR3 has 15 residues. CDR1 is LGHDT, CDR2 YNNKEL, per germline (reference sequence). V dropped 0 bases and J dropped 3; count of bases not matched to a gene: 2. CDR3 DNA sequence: TGTGCCAGCAGCCAAGATCGGGAGGACTACAATGAGCAGTTCTTC. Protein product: CASSQDREDYNEQFF.

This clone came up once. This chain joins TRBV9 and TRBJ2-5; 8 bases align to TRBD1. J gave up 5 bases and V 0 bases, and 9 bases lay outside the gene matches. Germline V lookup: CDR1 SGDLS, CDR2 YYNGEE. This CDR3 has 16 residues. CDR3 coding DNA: TGTGCCAGCAGCGTAGTTGGACAGGGCGGTGTGGAGACCCAGTACTTC. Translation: CASSVVGQGGVETQYF. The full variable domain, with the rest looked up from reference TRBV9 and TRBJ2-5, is DSGVTQTPKHLITATGQRVTLRCSPRSGDLSVYWYQQSLDQGLQFLIQYYNGEERAKGNILERFSAQQFPDLHSELNLSSLELGDSALYFCASSVVGQGGVETQYFGPGTRLLVL.

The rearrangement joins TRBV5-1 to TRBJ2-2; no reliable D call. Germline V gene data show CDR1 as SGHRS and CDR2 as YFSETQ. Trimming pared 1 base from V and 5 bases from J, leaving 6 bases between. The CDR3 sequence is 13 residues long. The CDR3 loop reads CASSLTDTGELFF. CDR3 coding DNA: TGCGCCAGCAGCTTGACAGATACCGGGGAGCTGTTTTTT.

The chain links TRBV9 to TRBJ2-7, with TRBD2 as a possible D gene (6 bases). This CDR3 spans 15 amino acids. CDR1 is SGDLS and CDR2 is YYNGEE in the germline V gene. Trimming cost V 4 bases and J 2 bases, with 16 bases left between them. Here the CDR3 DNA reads TGTGCCAGCAGCTCCACGGGGGACCCCACCTACGAGCAGTACTTC. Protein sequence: CASSSTGDPTYEQYF.

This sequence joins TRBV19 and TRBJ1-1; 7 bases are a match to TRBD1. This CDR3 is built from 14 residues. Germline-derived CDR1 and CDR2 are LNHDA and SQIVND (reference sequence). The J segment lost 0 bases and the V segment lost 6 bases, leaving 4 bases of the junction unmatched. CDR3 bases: TGTGCCAGTAGCTACGACAGGGTGAACACTGAAGCTTTCTTT. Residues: CASSYDRVNTEAFF.

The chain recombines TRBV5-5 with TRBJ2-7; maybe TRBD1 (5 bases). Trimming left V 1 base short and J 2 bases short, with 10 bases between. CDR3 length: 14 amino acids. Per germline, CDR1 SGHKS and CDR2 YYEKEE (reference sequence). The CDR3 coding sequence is TGTGCCAGCAGCTTGATGACAGAGCCCTACGAGCAGTACTTC. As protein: CASSLMTEPYEQYF.

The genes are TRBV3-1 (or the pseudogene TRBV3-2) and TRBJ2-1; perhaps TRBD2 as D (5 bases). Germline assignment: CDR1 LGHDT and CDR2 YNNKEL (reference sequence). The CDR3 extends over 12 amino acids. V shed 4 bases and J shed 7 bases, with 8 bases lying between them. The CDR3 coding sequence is TGTGCCAGCAGCCCCACTAGGAATGAGCAGTTCTTC. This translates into CASSPTRNEQFF.

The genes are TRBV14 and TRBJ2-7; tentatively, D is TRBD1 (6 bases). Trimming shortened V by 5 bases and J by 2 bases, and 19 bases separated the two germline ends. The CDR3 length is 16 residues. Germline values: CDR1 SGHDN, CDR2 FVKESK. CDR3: CASSRIHDRIPYEQYF. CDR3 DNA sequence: TGTGCCAGCAGCAGGATTCACGACAGGATCCCCTACGAGCAGTACTTC.

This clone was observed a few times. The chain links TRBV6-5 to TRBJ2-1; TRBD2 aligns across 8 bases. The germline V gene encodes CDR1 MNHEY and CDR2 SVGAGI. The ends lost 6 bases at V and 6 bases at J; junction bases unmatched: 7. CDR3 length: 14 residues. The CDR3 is CASRSLAGSNEQFF. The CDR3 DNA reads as TGTGCCAGCAGGAGCCTAGCGGGTTCCAATGAGCAGTTCTTC.